This T cell receptor (beta chain) stems from a study of regulatory T cells in long-lasting Graves disease. Per the germline V gene, CDR1 is SGHTA and CDR2 is FQGTGA. V gave up 5 bases and J gave up 6 bases; unmatched junction bases: 6. This CDR3 is 15 amino acids long. The time point here: persistent/refractory GD, antithyroid drugs over 5 years with positive TRAb. Extracted PBMC RNA gave rise to the TCR library. Patients came from an endocrinology department in Xi'an, China. Researchers made TCR beta libraries by using iRepertoire HTBI primers and running Arm-PCR on CDR3 regions. TCRdb re-derived calls from the multiplex PCR reads in MiXCR, one entry per CDR3 protein. The data show about 460,000 distinct CDR3 sequences, less than 25% seen once.

V gene TRBV7-3 combines with J gene TRBJ1-6, with 8 bases fitting TRBD1. Sequencing used peripheral blood mononuclear cells (PBMCs), obtained when the disease was refractory, from a patient treated with antithyroid drugs. The TCR comes from a female donor with Graves disease. The CDR3 bases are TGTGCCAGCAGCCCCTCAGGGGGCCCTAATTCACCCCTCCACTTT. Translation gives CASSPSGGPNSPLHF.